This T cell receptor beta chain comes out of a study of shared clonotypes between healthy human individuals. The study's findings and limits: Naive subsets generally exceeded memory subsets in estimated richness.

The assay was immunoSEQ multiplex PCR, and TCRdb's table has in-frame clones only and misses some. Of some 2.4 million clones detected, roughly 93% appear once; the ten largest clones hold around 0.4%. A word on this clone: As yet, its antigen is unknown.

V lost 1 base and J lost 5, with 5 bases in between. This CDR3 contains 13 residues. Germline CDR1 and CDR2: LGHNA and YNFKEQ. The receptor was derived from a man younger than 30 in good health. Some clones in this sample may be carry-over from other donors' samples. The sequenced material came from naive CD4+ T cells from PBMCs. The subset here: CD45RA+ positively selected. The chain employs TRBV4-2 and TRBJ1-4; no reliable D call. In nucleotides, the CDR3 is TGTGCCAGCAGCCAAGGCTGGAATGAAAAACTGTTTTTT. It yields the protein CASSQGWNEKLFF.